Detailed here is one T cell receptor (beta chain). The CDR3 runs 14 residues. V lost 4 bases and J 5 bases, leaving 15 bases between the germline ends. Germline assignment: CDR1 SGHRS and CDR2 YFSETQ. This record comes from a study of PD-L1 blockade in urothelial cancer. Study information: The authors examined blood 3 weeks (second dose) and 6 weeks after treatment start. Median T cell yield per blood sample was more than 130,000 cells.

TCRdb's copy holds only in-frame clones and misses some; the assay was immunoSEQ multiplex PCR. The table includes under 35,000 clones, 87% detected once. This material consisted of PBMCs, taken around atezolizumab (anti-PD-L1) treatment. The source of this sequence is a man in his forties or fifties with urothelial cancer. V usage is TRBV5-1 and J usage is TRBJ2-5; D is uncertain. In DNA form, the CDR3 reads TGCGCCAGCAGCCTCACAGCCCCGTGGGAGACCCAGTACTTC. Translation: CASSLTAPWETQYF.